Each of the 29 T cell receptor beta chains below was sequenced from the same sample in a study of T cells after posttransplantation cyclophosphamide. Clones were read by immunoSEQ multiplex PCR, and TCRdb kept only the in-frame ones, dropping some. The specimen has about 34,000 clones, none found just once. Sequences were obtained from PBMCs. Receptor source: a woman in her 50s in good health and a related stem cell transplant donor.

This clone was counted many times. The genes are TRBV10-2 and TRBJ1-1; 7 bases agree with TRBD1. The germline V gene has CDR1 WSHSY and CDR2 SAAADI. The CDR3 is 13 amino acids. Unmatched junction bases numbered 5, after V lost 5 bases and J lost 5 bases. The CDR3 coding sequence is TGCGCCAGCAGTTTCTCAGGGGGAACTGAAGCTTTCTTT. Its protein is CASSFSGGTEAFF.

This clone has a count of ten or more. The chain couples TRBV5-1 to TRBJ2-1, with TRBD1 matching over 8 bases. V gave up 8 bases and J gave up 9 bases; unmatched junction bases: 13. CDR1 is SGHRS, CDR2 YFSETQ, per germline. The CDR3 extends over 14 amino acids. The CDR3 region has the DNA TGCGCCAGTACATTCATGGGACAGGTCCGTGAGCAGTTCTTC. As protein: CASTFMGQVREQFF.

The chain combines TRBV6-1 with TRBJ2-3, with 12 bases identical to TRBD1. The J segment lost 5 bases and the V segment lost 6 bases, leaving 3 bases of the junction unmatched. This CDR3 is 14 amino acids long. Germline CDR1 and CDR2: MNHNS and SASEGT. The CDR3 coding sequence is TGTGCCAGCAGCGGGACAGGGGGCAGAGATACGCAGTATTTT. It translates to CASSGTGGRDTQYF.

This clone was observed many times. The chain couples TRBV15 to TRBJ1-4; 8 bases are a match to TRBD1. The CDR3 is made up of 12 amino acids. Germline values: CDR1 LNHNV, CDR2 YYDKDF (reference sequence). Trimming took 3 bases from V and 13 from J; bases not matched to a gene: 4. CDR3 sequence reads: CATSRDREVLFF. For the CDR3, the DNA is TGTGCCACCAGCAGGGACAGGGAGGTACTGTTTTTT.

The table lists this clone with many counts. The rearrangement links TRBV28 to TRBJ1-5; no clear D. The CDR3 spans 15 residues. Trimming cost V 7 bases and J 7 bases, with 20 bases left between them. CDR1 is MDHEN and CDR2 is SYDVKM in the germline V gene. The CDR3 DNA reads as TGTGCCAGCACCCTGTATACGGGTAACGGGCAGCCCCAGCATTTT. It encodes CASTLYTGNGQPQHF.

The chain links TRBV24-1 to TRBJ2-3; 9 nucleotides line up with TRBD2. Germline loops: CDR1 KGHDR, CDR2 SFDVKD. The CDR3 loop spans 16 amino acids. With V trimmed by 3 bases and J by 0 bases, 3 bases remained unmatched. This CDR3 is CATSDTSGSSTDTQYF. The DNA of the CDR3 is TGTGCCACCAGTGATACTAGCGGGTCTAGCACAGATACGCAGTATTTT.

This clone was detected only a few times. This chain links TRBV12-3 or TRBV12-4 with TRBJ2-2; 10 nucleotides agree with TRBD1. The ends lost 6 bases at V and 6 bases at J; junction bases unmatched: 4. The CDR3 consists of 14 residues. CDR3 residues: CASRGTGVAGELFF. CDR3 nucleotide sequence: TGTGCCAGCAGGGGGACAGGGGTGGCCGGGGAGCTGTTTTTT.

This clone was seen ten or more times. V gene TRBV19 combines with J gene TRBJ1-3; D unresolved. The CDR3 is made up of 14 amino acids. V was pared by 3 bases and J by 1 base, with 7 bases between. Germline V gene data show CDR1 as LNHDA and CDR2 as SQIVND (reference sequence). The CDR3 spells CASSMLQSGNTIYF. CDR3 bases: TGTGCCAGTAGTATGTTACAGTCTGGAAACACCATATATTTT.

This clone was counted a few times. J is TRBJ1-2 and V is TRBV28; 8 nucleotides agree with TRBD1. The CDR3 runs to 15 residues. Germline V lookup: CDR1 MDHEN, CDR2 SYDVKM. V gave up 3 bases and J gave up 3 bases; unmatched junction bases: 6. This CDR3 is CASSFAQGVYYGYTF. CDR3 in DNA: TGTGCCAGCAGTTTCGCACAGGGGGTATACTATGGCTACACCTTC.

This clone was recorded many times. The rearrangement links TRBV10-1 to TRBJ2-3; D call uncertain. Germline V gives CDR1 WNHNN, CDR2 SYGVQD (reference sequence). The length of the CDR3 is 13 residues. Trimming cost V 0 bases and J 2 bases, with 3 bases left between them. CDR3 region: CASSESYTDTQYF. The CDR3 DNA is TGCGCCAGCAGTGAGTCGTACACAGATACGCAGTATTTT.

The sample holds a few counts of this clone. The V and J genes are TRBV29-1 and TRBJ2-2; tentatively, D is TRBD1 (6 bases). Germline V gives CDR1 SQVTM, CDR2 ANQGSEA. V was trimmed by 0 bases and J by 1 base, leaving 9 bases between them. The CDR3 runs 15 residues. The CDR3 sequence is CSVEDGGRNTGELFF. The CDR3 DNA reads TGCAGCGTTGAAGATGGGGGCAGGAACACCGGGGAGCTGTTTTTT.

This clone appeared many times. V is TRBV6-2 or TRBV6-3 and J is TRBJ1-4; 7 positions match TRBD1. CDR1 is MNHEY, CDR2 SVGEGT, per germline. Trimming removed 0 bases from V and 5 bases from J; junction bases left unmatched: 12. The CDR3 has 18 residues. CDR3: CASSYSPLPGTVNEKLFF. CDR3 DNA: TGTGCCAGCAGTTACTCGCCACTACCCGGGACAGTGAATGAAAAACTGTTTTTT.

This clone showed up many times. The chain recombines TRBV6-5 with TRBJ1-3, with a weak D call TRBD1 (6 bases). The CDR3 has 15 amino acids. CDR1 is MNHEY, CDR2 SVGAGI, per germline. V was shortened by 0 bases and J by 4 bases, with 10 bases between the two germline ends. The CDR3 region is CASSYSEGVGNTIYF. The CDR3 DNA reads TGTGCCAGCAGTTACTCTGAGGGGGTCGGAAACACCATATATTTT.

This clone was counted ten times or more. The V gene is TRBV6-6, the J gene TRBJ1-5; a weak D match, TRBD1 (6 bases). Looked up from germline, CDR1 is MNHNY and CDR2 is SVGAGI (reference sequence). The CDR3 runs to 16 residues. V dropped 6 bases and J dropped 5 bases, with 20 bases sitting between them. The CDR3 spells CASSRTQTGFDQPQHF. CDR3 nucleotide sequence: TGTGCCAGCAGCCGGACCCAGACAGGCTTCGATCAGCCCCAGCATTTT.

This clone showed up many times. The chain carries TRBV24-1 and TRBJ1-4, with 7 bases that match TRBD1. Germline V lookup: CDR1 KGHDR, CDR2 SFDVKD. The length of the CDR3 is 11 residues. CDR3 in amino acids: CAVQGGEKLFF. The CDR3 DNA reads TGTGCGGTTCAGGGGGGTGAAAAACTGTTTTTT.

This clone occurred many times. The chain carries TRBV18 and TRBJ1-5; TRBD1 is a possible D gene (5 bases). The CDR3 has 15 residues. V lost 6 bases and J 1 base, leaving 13 bases between the germline ends. Germline-derived CDR1 and CDR2 are KGHSH and LQKENI. CDR3 in amino acids: CASSPDSPSNQPQHF. The DNA of the CDR3 is TGTGCCAGCTCTCCCGACAGTCCGAGCAATCAGCCCCAGCATTTT.

This clone came up many times. The genes are TRBV2 and TRBJ2-7; TRBD1 is a possible D gene (5 bases). V was cut by 0 bases and J by 0 bases, with 6 bases left in between. The CDR3 runs to 14 residues. Germline V gene lookup returns CDR1 SNHLY and CDR2 FYNNEI. DNA of the CDR3: TGTGCCAGCAGTGAAGCGGGGCCCTCCTACGAGCAGTACTTC. Its translation is CASSEAGPSYEQYF.

The table lists this clone with many counts. The genes are TRBV19 and TRBJ1-5, with D tentatively TRBD1 (6 bases). The germline CDR1 and CDR2 sequences are LNHDA and SQIVND (reference sequence). The CDR3 runs to 15 residues. With 1 base removed from V and 10 bases from J, the gap between germline ends came to 17 bases. The DNA for the CDR3 is TGTGCCAGTAGTATAGGTCAAGGGGGATCTCGCCCCCAGCATTTT. As protein: CASSIGQGGSRPQHF.

In its sample, this clone was seen many times. The CDR3 DNA follows: TGTGCCAGCAGCCCACCAACTTCTCGAGAGCCAGATACGCAGTATTTT. Translating it yields CASSPPTSREPDTQYF. J is TRBJ2-3 and V is TRBV5-4; D is uncertain. Germline CDR1 SGHNT, CDR2 YYREEE (reference sequence). Trimming took 4 bases from V and 4 from J, leaving 19 bases between them. The CDR3 length is 16 residues. Full variable domain (missing parts from reference TRBV5-4 and TRBJ2-3): ETGVTQSPTHLIKTRGQQVTLRCSSQSGHNTVSWYQQALGQGPQFIFQYYREEENGRGNFPPRFSGLQFPNYSSELNVNALELDDSALYLCASSPPTSREPDTQYFGPGTRLTVL.

This clone was seen many times. The rearrangement links TRBV7-3 to TRBJ1-1, with a tentative D call TRBD1 (5 bases). The CDR3 has 14 residues. Germline V lookup: CDR1 SGHTA, CDR2 FQGTGA. V gave up 2 bases and J gave up 0 bases, with 7 bases separating them. The CDR3 DNA follows: TGTGCCAGCAGCTTAGGACACCTGAACACTGAAGCTTTCTTT. Its protein product is CASSLGHLNTEAFF.

The rearrangement uses TRBV12-3 or TRBV12-4 and TRBJ1-5; TRBD1 agrees at 12 bases. Trimming removed 6 bases from V and 4 bases from J; junction bases left unmatched: 4. The CDR3 totals 15 residues. The CDR3 protein is CASRGQGAANQPQHF. CDR3 DNA sequence: TGTGCCAGCAGGGGACAGGGGGCGGCTAATCAGCCCCAGCATTTT.

This clone was seen at least ten times. The chain combines TRBV7-9 with TRBJ1-1; 12 bases agree with TRBD1. The length of the CDR3 is 16 residues. Losses at the gene ends were 1 base for V and 3 bases for J; bases not matched to a gene: 3. The V gene's germline CDR1 is SEHNR and CDR2 FQNEAQ (reference sequence). CDR3 nucleotides: TGTGCCAGCAGCTTAGGGGACAGGGGGCTAGACACTGAAGCTTTCTTT. Translation gives CASSLGDRGLDTEAFF.

This clone was detected ten times or more. V and J are TRBV5-5 and TRBJ1-4; a weak D match, TRBD1 (5 bases). V lost 0 bases and J lost 3, with 24 bases in between. The CDR3 has 20 amino acids. Looked up from germline, CDR1 is SGHKS and CDR2 is YYEKEE (reference sequence). CDR3 nucleotide sequence: TGTGCCAGCAGCTTGGTCTGGGCCACTTTGCAGGGCCGATCTAATGAAAAACTGTTTTTT. Its translation is CASSLVWATLQGRSNEKLFF.

The chain uses TRBV4-2 and TRBJ1-5, with D tentatively TRBD1 (5 bases). CDR3 length: 16 residues. Germline CDR1 is LGHNA and CDR2 is YNFKEQ. V lost 4 bases, J lost 3 bases, and 16 bases lay in between. In nucleotides, the CDR3 is TGTGCCAGCAGCCTAGAGGGCAGGGTGACCAATCAGCCCCAGCATTTT. It specifies CASSLEGRVTNQPQHF.

Many counts were recorded for this clone. The chain recombines TRBV18 with TRBJ2-7; TRBD2 matches at 8 bases. J lost 5 bases, V lost 6 bases, and 12 bases had no gene match. This CDR3 region has 15 residues. The germline V gene encodes CDR1 KGHSH and CDR2 LQKENI. The CDR3: CASSPGGGVADEQYF. Written as DNA, the CDR3 is TGTGCCAGCTCCCCCGGGGGGGGCGTAGCTGACGAGCAGTACTTC.

This clone was found a few times. The chain employs TRBV5-1 and TRBJ2-2, with D possibly being TRBD2 (6 bases). The ends were cut back, 1 base at V and 6 bases at J, with 19 bases in the middle. CDR1 and CDR2 from the germline V gene are SGHRS and YFSETQ. The length of the CDR3 is 17 residues. In DNA form, the CDR3 reads TGCGCCAGCAGCTTGACCCGGGCCCAGGGAGGCGCCGGGGAGCTGTTTTTT. Translating it yields CASSLTRAQGGAGELFF.

This clone was detected many times. V gene TRBV6-5 combines with J gene TRBJ2-3; D unclear. V lost 7 bases, J lost 2 bases, and 4 bases lay in between. The CDR3 has 11 amino acids. Germline loops: CDR1 MNHEY, CDR2 SVGAGI. The CDR3 DNA is TGTGCCAGCAAATACACAGATACGCAGTATTTT. This encodes CASKYTDTQYF.

At least ten counts were recorded for this clone. The chain recombines TRBV7-3 with TRBJ2-1, with TRBD1 identical over 7 bases. This CDR3 comprises 15 residues. Losses at the gene ends were 6 bases for V and 6 bases for J; bases not matched to a gene: 11. The V gene's germline CDR1 is SGHTA and CDR2 FQGTGA. The CDR3 sequence is CASRKQGGPFNEQFF. CDR3 DNA sequence: TGTGCCAGCAGGAAACAAGGGGGCCCCTTCAATGAGCAGTTCTTC.

This clone was seen at least ten times. The chain links TRBV18 to TRBJ2-5, with TRBD2 identical over 10 bases. CDR1 is KGHSH and CDR2 is LQKENI in the germline V gene. J gave up 6 bases and V 0 bases, and 4 bases lay outside the gene matches. There are 15 residues in the CDR3. The CDR3 sequence is CASSPPLAGDKTQYF. The CDR3 DNA sequence: TGTGCCAGCTCACCACCGCTAGCGGGAGACAAGACCCAGTACTTC.